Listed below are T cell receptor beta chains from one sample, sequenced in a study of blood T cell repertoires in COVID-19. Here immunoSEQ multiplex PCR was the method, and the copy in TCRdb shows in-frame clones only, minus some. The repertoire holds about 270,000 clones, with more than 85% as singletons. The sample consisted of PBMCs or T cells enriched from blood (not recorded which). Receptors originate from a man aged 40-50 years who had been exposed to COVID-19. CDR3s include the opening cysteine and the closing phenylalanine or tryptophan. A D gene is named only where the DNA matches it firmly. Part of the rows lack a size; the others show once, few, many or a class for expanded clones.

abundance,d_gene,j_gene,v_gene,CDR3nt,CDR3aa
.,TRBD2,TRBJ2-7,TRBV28,TGTGCCAGCAGCTACGCCCCGGGACTAGCCTACGAGCAGTACTTC,CASSYAPGLAYEQYF
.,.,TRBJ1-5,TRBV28,TGTGCCAGCAGTTTATTCCCAGGACTTAGCAATCAGCCCCAGCATTTT,CASSLFPGLSNQPQHF
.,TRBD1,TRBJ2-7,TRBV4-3,TGCGCCAGCAGCCAAGATGGGACAGGGGGCAACGAGCAGTACTTC,CASSQDGTGGNEQYF
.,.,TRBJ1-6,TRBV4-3,TGCGCCAGCAGCCAAGAAGCGGGGGGTGATTCACCCCTCCACTTT,CASSQEAGGDSPLHF
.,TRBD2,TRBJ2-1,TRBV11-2,TGTGCCAGCAGCCCACCCGCTAGCGGGAGGTGGAATGAGCAGTTCTTC,CASSPPASGRWNEQFF
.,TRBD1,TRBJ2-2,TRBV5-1,TGCGCCAGCAGTAGGCGGGTCGACAGGGGGACCGGGGAGCTGTTTTTT,CASSRRVDRGTGELFF
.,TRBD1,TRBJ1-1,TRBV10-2,TGCGCCAGCAGAGAGACAGGGTCGGATACTGAAGCTTTCTTT,CASRETGSDTEAFF
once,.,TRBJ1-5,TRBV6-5,TGTGCCAGCGAGTTCGGGGGTAATCAGCCCCAGCATTTT,CASEFGGNQPQHF
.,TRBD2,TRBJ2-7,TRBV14,TGTGCCAGCAGCCCTACAGTCAATAGCGGGAAGAGCGAGCAGTACTTC,CASSPTVNSGKSEQYF
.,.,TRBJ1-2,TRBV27,TGTGCCAGCAGTCCCGGCTGGTCGACTGAGGGCTACACCTTC,CASSPGWSTEGYTF
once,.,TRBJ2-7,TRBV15,TGTGCCACCAGCAGAGATCGGGGAAGCTACGAGCAGTACTTC,CATSRDRGSYEQYF
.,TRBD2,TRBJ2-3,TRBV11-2,TGTGCCAGCAGCTCCCCACGGGAGGACACAGATACGCAGTATTTT,CASSSPREDTDTQYF
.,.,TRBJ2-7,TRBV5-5,TGTGCCAGCAGCTTGGTTCCAGGGAGGAACGAGCAGTACTTC,CASSLVPGRNEQYF
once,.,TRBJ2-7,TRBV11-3,TGTGCCAGCAGCCCCTCTCTACAGGGTCAGTACTTC,CASSPSLQGQYF
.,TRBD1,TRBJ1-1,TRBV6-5,TGTGCCAGCAAATCGGACAGGCTGGGCACTGAAGCTTTCTTT,CASKSDRLGTEAFF
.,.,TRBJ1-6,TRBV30,TGTGCCTGGAGTGTCGGAGAGGTCCACAATTCACCCCTCCACTTT,CAWSVGEVHNSPLHF
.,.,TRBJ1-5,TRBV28,TGTGCCAGCAGTCCCCAGGGCCATAGCAATCAGCCCCAGCATTTT,CASSPQGHSNQPQHF
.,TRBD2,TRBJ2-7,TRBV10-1,TGCGCCAGCAGTGAGTCTCGGACTAGTAGGTACGAGCAGTACTTC,CASSESRTSRYEQYF
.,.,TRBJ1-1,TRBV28,TGTGCCAGCACCCCAGTCGGAGTTATGAACACTGAAGCTTTCTTT,CASTPVGVMNTEAFF
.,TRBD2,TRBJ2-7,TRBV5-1,TGCGCCAGCTCGCGACTAGCGGGAGGGAGATACGAGCAGTACTTC,CASSRLAGGRYEQYF
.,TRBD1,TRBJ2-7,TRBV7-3,TGTGCCAGCAGTCCTACAGGGGTTATTCCAAACGAGCAGTACTTC,CASSPTGVIPNEQYF
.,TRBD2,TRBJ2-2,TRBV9,TGTGCCAGCAGCGTAGGGGCGGGAGGTGGATCCGGGGAGCTGTTTTTT,CASSVGAGGGSGELFF
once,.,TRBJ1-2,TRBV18,TGTGCCAGCTCTGAGGTTAACTATGGCTACACCTTC,CASSEVNYGYTF
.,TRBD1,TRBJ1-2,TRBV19,TGTGCCAGTAGTACCCGGGACAGGGGTGGCTACACCTTC,CASSTRDRGGYTF
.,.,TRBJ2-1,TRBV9,TGTGCCAGCAGCCCGAGGTTGGGTGAGCAGTTCTTC,CASSPRLGEQFF
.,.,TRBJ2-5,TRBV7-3,TGTGCCAGCAGCTTAGGGGCGAAAGAGACCCAGTACTTC,CASSLGAKETQYF
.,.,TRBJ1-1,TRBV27,TGTGCCAGCAGGACGACAGGAAAAGCTTTCTTT,CASRTTGKAFF
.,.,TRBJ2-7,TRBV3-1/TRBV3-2,TGTGCCAGCAGCCGGGTAGGGGGCTCCTACGAGCAGTACTTC,CASSRVGGSYEQYF
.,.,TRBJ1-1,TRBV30,TGTGCCTGGAGCGCCTGGGGAAGTCTCCGGGGCACTGAAGCTTTCTTT,CAWSAWGSLRGTEAFF
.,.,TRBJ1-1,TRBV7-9,TGTGCCAGCAGCTTAGACCAGGGGACTGAAGCTTTCTTT,CASSLDQGTEAFF
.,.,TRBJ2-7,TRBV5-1,TGCGCCAGCAGCTTATCTTCGACAGCGACCTACGAGCAGTACTTC,CASSLSSTATYEQYF
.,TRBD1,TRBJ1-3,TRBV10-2,TGCGCCAGCAGCCGGGACAGGACAAACACCATATATTTT,CASSRDRTNTIYF
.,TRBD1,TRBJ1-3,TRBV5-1,TGCGCCAGCAGCTCAGGGGGAAGCTCTGGAAACACCATATATTTT,CASSSGGSSGNTIYF
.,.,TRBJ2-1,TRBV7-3,TGTGCCAGCAGCTCCTCAGGGGGCGGGAGCTCCTACAATGAGCAGTTCTTC,CASSSSGGGSSYNEQFF
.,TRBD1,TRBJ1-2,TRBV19,TGTGCCAGTAGTACGGACAGGGGGGGCAACTATGGCTACACCTTC,CASSTDRGGNYGYTF
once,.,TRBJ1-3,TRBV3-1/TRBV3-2,TGTGCCAGCAGCCAAGCCCTTGCGGACTCTGGAAACACCATATATTTT,CASSQALADSGNTIYF
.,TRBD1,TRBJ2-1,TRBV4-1,TGCGCCAGCAGCCAAGGAAACAGGGGTGGCAATGAGCAGTTCTTC,CASSQGNRGGNEQFF
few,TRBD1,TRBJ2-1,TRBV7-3,TGTGCCAGCAGCCACGGGACAGGGGGAAATGAGCAGTTCTTC,CASSHGTGGNEQFF
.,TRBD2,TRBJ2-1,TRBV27,TGTGCCAGCAGTCCCCCGGGTCTAGAGGGCGGGGGTGAGCAGTTCTTC,CASSPPGLEGGGEQFF
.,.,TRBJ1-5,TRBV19,TGTGCCAGTAGTATAGAAGGGCAGGGAGGGGTTCTTAAGCCCCAGCATTTT,CASSIEGQGGVLKPQHF
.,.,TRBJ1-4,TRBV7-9,TGTGCCAGCAGCTTTGCAGAAATTAATGAAAAACTGTTTTTT,CASSFAEINEKLFF
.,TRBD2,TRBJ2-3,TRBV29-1,TGCAGCGTTGAGTTTCCCGGGACTAGTTCAGATACGCAGTATTTT,CSVEFPGTSSDTQYF
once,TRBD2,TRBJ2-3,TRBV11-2,TGTGCCAGCAGCTTAGATACGGGAGGGGGGGCAGATACGCAGTATTTT,CASSLDTGGGADTQYF
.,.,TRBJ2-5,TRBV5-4,TGTGCCAGCAGCTTGGATGGCAGAATAGAGACCCAGTACTTC,CASSLDGRIETQYF
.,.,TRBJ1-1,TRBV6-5,TGTGCCAGCAGGCAGGGGTTTACGAACACTGAAGCTTTCTTT,CASRQGFTNTEAFF
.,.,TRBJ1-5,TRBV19,TGTGCCAGTACGTCCGGGACTGGTCAGCCCCAGCATTTT,CASTSGTGQPQHF
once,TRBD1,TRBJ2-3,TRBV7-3,TGTGCCAGCAGCATAGGGACAGTGCAGTATTTT,CASSIGTVQYF
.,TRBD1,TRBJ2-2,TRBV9,TGTGCCAGCAGGCCAAGCCGGGACAGCGGCGCCGGGGAGCTGTTTTTT,CASRPSRDSGAGELFF
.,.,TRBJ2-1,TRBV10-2,TGCGCCAGCACCCAGTCCTCCTACAATGAGCAGTTCTTC,CASTQSSYNEQFF
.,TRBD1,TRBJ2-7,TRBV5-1,TGCGCCAGCAGCTTGTCAACAGGGGGCTACGAGCAGTACTTC,CASSLSTGGYEQYF
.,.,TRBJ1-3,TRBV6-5,TGTGCCAGCAGTCCGGACGAGGGCGTAAACACCATATATTTT,CASSPDEGVNTIYF
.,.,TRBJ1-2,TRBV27,TGTGCCAGCAGTTTATCGGGCAGTGCCAACGGCTACACCTTC,CASSLSGSANGYTF
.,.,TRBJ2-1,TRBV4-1,TGCGCCAGCAGCCATCTCTCCCCGACTAGAGGTAACGATGAGCAGTTCTTC,CASSHLSPTRGNDEQFF
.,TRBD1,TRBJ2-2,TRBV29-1,TGCAGCGTTGAACGACCAGGGACAGGGACGAACACCGGGGAGCTGTTTTTT,CSVERPGTGTNTGELFF
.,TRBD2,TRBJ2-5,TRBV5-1,TGCGCCAGCAGCACGGGACTAGCGGGACAAGAGACCCAGTACTTC,CASSTGLAGQETQYF